These 10 T cell receptor beta chains were all obtained from the same sample, sequenced in a study of blood T cell repertoires in COVID-19. This table comes from immunoSEQ multiplex PCR, and its TCRdb copy is limited to in-frame clones, with some not included. The data contain 150,000 to 200,000 clones, more than 75% of them seen just once; the ten biggest clones take up approximately 5.4%. The specimen sequenced was PBMCs or T cells enriched from blood (not recorded which). These receptors were obtained from a man aged 35-49 years who had recovered from COVID-19.

The gene calls are TRBV5-5 and TRBJ1-1; the match to TRBD1 covers 7 bases. The CDR3 spans 17 residues. Trimming cost V 0 bases and J 4 bases; bases outside gene matches: 12. Germline V lookup: CDR1 SGHKS, CDR2 YYEKEE (reference sequence). CDR3 sequence reads: CASSLGPLRAGGTEAFF. The CDR3 DNA sequence: TGTGCCAGCAGCTTGGGCCCGCTGCGGGCAGGGGGCACTGAAGCTTTCTTT.

The J gene is TRBJ2-3, the V gene TRBV4-1; the match to TRBD2 covers 12 bases. Germline V gene sequence: CDR1 MGHRA, CDR2 YSYEKL. After removal of 0 bases from V and 0 bases from J, the junction contained 10 bases not matched to a gene. This CDR3 contains 20 residues. CDR3 nucleotides: TGCGCCAGCAGCCAAGATCGTGGACTAGCGGGGACTCGAAGCACAGATACGCAGTATTTT. Translated: CASSQDRGLAGTRSTDTQYF.

The rearrangement joins TRBV2 to TRBJ1-2; 11 bases line up with TRBD1. This CDR3 region has 17 residues. CDR1 and CDR2 (germline): SNHLY, FYNNEI. Trimming removed 7 bases from V and 2 bases from J; junction bases left unmatched: 12. The CDR3 reads CASTNRDRGKGNYGYTF. The CDR3 nucleotides read TGTGCCAGCACCAACAGGGACAGGGGGAAAGGAAACTATGGCTACACCTTC. Variable domain in full (rest from reference TRBV2 and TRBJ1-2): EPEVTQTPSHQVTQMGQEVILRCVPISNHLYFYWYRQILGQKVEFLVSFYNNEISEKSEIFDDQFSVERPDGSNFTLKIRSTKLEDSAMYFCASTNRDRGKGNYGYTFGSGTRLTVV.

This clone was observed a handful of times. The CDR3 DNA reads as TGTGCCAGCAGCAGAGGAGTATCCTACAATGAGCAGTTCTTC. This translates into CASSRGVSYNEQFF. This rearrangement joins TRBV21-1 to TRBJ2-1; the D segment call TRBD2 is taken from the table without a DNA check. TRBV21-1 is tagged as a pseudogene. CDR3 length: 14 residues.

This clone is a singleton in its sample. The rearrangement uses TRBV30 and TRBJ1-1; TRBD1 matches 10 bases. After removal of 4 bases from V and 5 bases from J, the junction contained 4 bases not matched to a gene. There are 13 residues in the CDR3. Per the germline V gene, CDR1 is GTSNPN and CDR2 is SVGIG (reference sequence). The CDR3, as DNA: TGTGCCTGGACGGGACAGGGGATAACTGAAGCTTTCTTT. Its translation is CAWTGQGITEAFF.

The rearrangement joins TRBV4-2 to TRBJ1-2; 12 nucleotides match TRBD1. CDR3 length: 16 amino acids. The trim removed 1 base at V and 8 bases at J, leaving 8 bases unmatched. Germline V gives CDR1 LGHNA, CDR2 YNFKEQ. CDR3 DNA: TGTGCCAGCAGCCAAGGAGGGACAGGGGGCGCAATAGGCTACACCTTC. Protein: CASSQGGTGGAIGYTF.

The chain is built from TRBV7-2 and TRBJ1-2, with D maybe TRBD1 (6 bases). Trimming shortened V by 10 bases and J by 6 bases, and 18 bases separated the two germline ends. The CDR3 length is 13 residues. Per germline, CDR1 SGHTA and CDR2 FQGNSA. The CDR3 here is CAIHRELGDGYTF. The CDR3 nucleotides read TGTGCCATCCACAGGGAGTTAGGAGATGGCTACACCTTC.

The V gene is TRBV4-2, the J gene TRBJ1-1; tentatively, D is TRBD1 (5 bases). Trimming left V 4 bases short and J 7 bases short, with 13 bases between. Germline V gene data show CDR1 as LGHNA and CDR2 as YNFKEQ. The CDR3 length is 13 residues. The CDR3 sequence is CASSLGGTVEAFF. CDR3 bases: TGTGCCAGCAGCCTCGGGGGGACCGTTGAAGCTTTCTTT.

The chain recombines TRBV19 with TRBJ1-2, with D possibly being TRBD1 (5 bases). The CDR3 runs to 13 residues. V dropped 3 bases and J dropped 2 bases, with 7 bases sitting between them. Per germline, CDR1 LNHDA and CDR2 SQIVND (reference sequence). The CDR3 here is CASSMGQNYGYTF. The CDR3 nucleotides read TGTGCCAGTAGTATGGGGCAGAACTATGGCTACACCTTC.

This clone was recorded once. The rearrangement links TRBV11-2 to TRBJ1-1; D might be TRBD1 (5 bases). This CDR3 contains 13 residues. The ends were cut back, 5 bases at V and 4 bases at J, with 11 bases in the middle. Per the germline V gene, CDR1 is SGHAT and CDR2 is FQNNGV. Here the CDR3 reads CASSPSGRTEAFF. In DNA form, the CDR3 reads TGTGCCAGCAGCCCTTCAGGGCGCACTGAAGCTTTCTTT.